Listed below are T cell receptor beta chains from one sample, sequenced in a study of T cells in narcolepsy. TCRdb keeps only in-frame clones here, not all; method: immunoSEQ multiplex PCR. The table lists 34,000 or so clones, over 70% of them singletons. The source material was memory (CD45RA-) CD4+ T cells from blood. Every receptor here comes from a human donor in good health. CDR3s include the opening cysteine and the closing phenylalanine or tryptophan. D genes are given only for firm matches. Size tells how often a clone was seen (once, few, many) or the class of an expanded clone, and some rows leave it out.

CDR3aa: CAWSIWTGNTEAFF
CDR3nt: TGTGCCTGGAGTATCTGGACAGGGAACACTGAAGCTTTCTTT
v_gene: TRBV30
j_gene: TRBJ1-1
abundance: .
d_gene: TRBD1
len: 14

CDR3aa: CASSPGTVTNEQFF
CDR3nt: TGCGCCAGCAGCCCCGGGACAGTGACCAATGAGCAGTTCTTC
v_gene: TRBV5-1
j_gene: TRBJ2-1
abundance: .
d_gene: TRBD1
len: 14

CDR3aa: CASSQGAVNEQYF
CDR3nt: TGCGCCAGCAGTCAGGGGGCGGTTAACGAGCAGTACTTC
v_gene: TRBV10-1
j_gene: TRBJ2-7
abundance: few
d_gene: TRBD1
len: 13

CDR3aa: CASTSVGGPYEQYF
CDR3nt: TGTGCCAGCACCTCAGTCGGGGGTCCCTACGAGCAGTACTTC
v_gene: TRBV27
j_gene: TRBJ2-7
abundance: .
d_gene: .
len: 14

CDR3aa: CASSWGTSAGETQYF
CDR3nt: TGTGCCAGCAGTTGGGGGACTTCCGCCGGGGAGACCCAGTACTTC
v_gene: TRBV2
j_gene: TRBJ2-5
abundance: once
d_gene: .
len: 15

CDR3aa: CASSQGRGGRTDTQYF
CDR3nt: TGTGCCAGCAGCCAAGGTAGAGGCGGCCGCACAGATACGCAGTATTTT
v_gene: TRBV14
j_gene: TRBJ2-3
abundance: .
d_gene: .
len: 16

CDR3aa: CACQTGANEQYF
CDR3nt: TGTGCCTGCCAAACAGGGGCCAACGAGCAGTACTTC
v_gene: TRBV30
j_gene: TRBJ2-7
abundance: .
d_gene: TRBD1
len: 12

CDR3aa: CASSFVRGSGNTIYF
CDR3nt: TGTGCCAGCAGCTTCGTGAGGGGTTCTGGAAACACCATATATTTT
v_gene: TRBV11-2
j_gene: TRBJ1-3
abundance: .
d_gene: .
len: 15

CDR3aa: CASSSRPSLHSNQPQHF
CDR3nt: TGTGCCAGCAGCTCTCGACCGTCTCTTCATAGCAATCAGCCCCAGCATTTT
v_gene: TRBV14
j_gene: TRBJ1-5
abundance: .
d_gene: .
len: 17

CDR3aa: CASSYEGGWEQFF
CDR3nt: TGTGCCAGCAGTTACGAGGGGGGCTGGGAGCAGTTCTTC
v_gene: TRBV6-5
j_gene: TRBJ2-1
abundance: .
d_gene: .
len: 13

CDR3aa: CASSGETLSRPQHF
CDR3nt: TGTGCCAGCAGCGGGGAGACCTTAAGTCGGCCCCAGCATTTT
v_gene: TRBV6-1
j_gene: TRBJ1-5
abundance: .
d_gene: .
len: 14

CDR3aa: CASSEGGTGNRQPQHF
CDR3nt: TGTGCCAGCAGTGAAGGCGGGACAGGGAATCGTCAGCCCCAGCATTTT
v_gene: TRBV2
j_gene: TRBJ1-5
abundance: .
d_gene: TRBD1
len: 16

CDR3aa: CSVQVGLAGGISTDTQYF
CDR3nt: TGCAGCGTCCAGGTGGGACTAGCGGGAGGGATAAGCACAGATACGCAGTATTTT
v_gene: TRBV29-1
j_gene: TRBJ2-3
abundance: .
d_gene: TRBD2
len: 18

CDR3aa: CASSLSRGYEQYF
CDR3nt: TGTGCCAGCAGTTTATCAAGGGGGTACGAGCAGTACTTC
v_gene: TRBV27
j_gene: TRBJ2-7
abundance: .
d_gene: .
len: 13